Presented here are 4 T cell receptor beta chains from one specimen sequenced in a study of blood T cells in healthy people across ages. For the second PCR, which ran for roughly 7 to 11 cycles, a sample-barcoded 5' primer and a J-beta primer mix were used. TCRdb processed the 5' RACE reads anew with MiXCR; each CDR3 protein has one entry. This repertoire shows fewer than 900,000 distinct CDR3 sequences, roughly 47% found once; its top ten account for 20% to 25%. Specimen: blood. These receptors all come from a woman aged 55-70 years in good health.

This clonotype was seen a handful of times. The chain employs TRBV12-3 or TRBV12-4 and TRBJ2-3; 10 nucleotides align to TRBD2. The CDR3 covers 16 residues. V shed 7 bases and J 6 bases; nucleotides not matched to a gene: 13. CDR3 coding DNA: TGTGCCAGCATCTCATCGGCTAGCGGGGGTGTGGATACGCAGTATTTT. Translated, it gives CASISSASGGVDTQYF.

Here the CDR3 reads CSAKDSSETQYF. In DNA form, the CDR3 reads TGCAGTGCAAAGGACAGCTCCGAGACCCAGTACTTC. The rearrangement joins TRBV20-1 to TRBJ2-5; D may be TRBD1 (6 bases). Per germline, CDR1 DFQATT and CDR2 SNEGSKA (reference sequence). The V and J ends lost 6 bases and 5 bases respectively, with 13 bases between them. The CDR3 runs to 12 residues.

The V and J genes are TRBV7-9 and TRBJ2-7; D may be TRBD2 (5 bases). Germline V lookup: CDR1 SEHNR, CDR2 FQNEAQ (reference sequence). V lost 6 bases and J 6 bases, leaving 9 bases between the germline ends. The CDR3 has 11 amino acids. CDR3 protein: CASSTSLEQYF. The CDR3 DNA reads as TGTGCCAGCAGTACTAGTCTCGAGCAGTACTTC.

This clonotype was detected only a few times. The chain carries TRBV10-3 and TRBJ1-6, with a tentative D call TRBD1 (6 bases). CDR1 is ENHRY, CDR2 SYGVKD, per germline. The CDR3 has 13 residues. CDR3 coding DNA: TGTGCGATCTGGGGGGCTGGGAATTCACCCCTCCACTTT. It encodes CAIWGAGNSPLHF.